Presented here are 19 T cell receptor beta chains from one specimen sequenced in a study of T-cell reconstitution after alpha-beta-depleted transplantation in children (dated by TCRdb to between 2015 and 2016). The library came from PCR. TCRdb names Illumina HiSeq 2500 as the instrument used. To normalize quantification of the TCRbeta repertoire, the TCR libraries were built with molecular barcoding that relied on unique molecular identifiers. TCRdb took the public reads, trimmed them with fastp at Q25, ran MiXCR for clone calling and kept in-frame beta chains. Every entry covers one CDR3 protein and lists the most common genes and DNA from its rows. This sample has roughly 190,000 distinct CDR3 sequences in its table, and approximately 14% of those were observed once. About 13% of the sample is in the top ten clones. This material consisted of PBMCs from the stem cell graft donor, taken from the stem cell graft. The receptors come from a human donor who donated a stem cell graft to a child with acute lymphoblastic leukemia.

This clonotype was recorded at least ten times. J is TRBJ1-5 and V is TRBV5-1; no clear D gene. CDR3 size: 15 residues. CDR1 is SGHRS, CDR2 YFSETQ, per germline. With 2 bases removed from V and 0 bases from J, the gap between germline ends came to 9 bases. The CDR3 sequence: CASSFAGNSNQPQHF. For the CDR3, the DNA is TGCGCCAGCAGCTTCGCCGGGAATAGCAATCAGCCCCAGCATTTT.

The sample holds many counts of this clonotype. The V call is TRBV12-3 or TRBV12-4, the J call TRBJ1-2; D is perhaps TRBD1 (6 bases). Trimming left V 6 bases short and J 0 bases short, with 11 bases between. The CDR3 runs to 14 residues. In nucleotides, the CDR3 is TGTGCCAGCAGCCAGGGACACGCTAACTATGGCTACACCTTC. Amino acids: CASSQGHANYGYTF.

This clonotype was detected many times. The V gene is TRBV28, the J gene TRBJ2-7; 12 bases match TRBD2. This CDR3 region has 14 residues. CDR1 MDHEN and CDR2 SYDVKM come from the germline V gene. V shed 6 bases, J shed 5 bases, and the junction held 5 bases outside the gene matches. The CDR3 here is CASRGTSGFHEQYF. CDR3 DNA: TGTGCCAGCAGGGGGACTAGCGGGTTCCACGAGCAGTACTTC.

This chain links TRBV7-9 with TRBJ2-5; D ambiguous. The CDR3 covers 14 residues. Trimming pared 1 base from V and 5 bases from J, leaving 11 bases between. The germline CDR1 and CDR2 sequences are SEHNR and FQNEAQ (reference sequence). The CDR3 loop is CASSLENLFETQYF. CDR3 sequence (DNA): TGTGCCAGCAGCTTAGAAAACCTGTTCGAGACCCAGTACTTC.

This clonotype was counted ten times or more. The chain combines TRBV6-1 with TRBJ1-1; D may be TRBD1 (6 bases). The germline V and J ends were trimmed by 6 bases and 4 bases, with 18 bases remaining between them. This CDR3 contains 15 residues. CDR1 and CDR2 from the germline V gene are MNHNS and SASEGT. This chain's CDR3 is CASSIDLRGITEAFF. CDR3 in DNA: TGTGCCAGCAGCATAGACCTCAGGGGTATCACTGAAGCTTTCTTT.

This clonotype has at least ten counts. This chain connects TRBV5-1 to TRBJ2-7; TRBD2 agrees at 11 bases. Germline V CDR1 and CDR2: SGHRS, YFSETQ. This CDR3 comprises 18 residues. V shed 0 bases and J 4 bases; nucleotides not matched to a gene: 12. CDR3 nucleotides: TGCGCCAGCAGCTTGGGGCTAGCGGGAGGAAGTGCAGGGTACGAGCAGTACTTC. Amino acid sequence: CASSLGLAGGSAGYEQYF.

This clonotype was observed a few times. The genes are TRBV11-1 and TRBJ2-7, with 7 bases matching TRBD1. Germline V lookup: CDR1 SGHAT, CDR2 FQDESV (reference sequence). The CDR3 sequence is 15 residues long. The V segment lost 5 bases and the J segment 0 bases; nucleotides outside the gene matches: 7. The CDR3 coding sequence is TGTGCCAGCAGCATAGGACAGGCTTTCTCCTACGAGCAGTACTTC. The encoded protein is CASSIGQAFSYEQYF.

This clonotype was found many times. V is TRBV19 and J is TRBJ2-5; D might be TRBD1 (5 bases). From germline, CDR1 is LNHDA and CDR2 SQIVND (reference sequence). The CDR3 is made up of 15 amino acids. Between the trimmed V and J ends, which lost 3 bases and 0 bases, there was a span of 11 bases. The CDR3 sequence is CASSIGTGYQETQYF. DNA of the CDR3: TGTGCCAGTAGTATCGGCACAGGATACCAAGAGACCCAGTACTTC.

This clonotype was observed at least ten times. This chain connects TRBV28 to TRBJ2-7, with 8 positions matching TRBD1. With 5 bases clipped from V and 7 bases from J, the junction kept 13 bases outside the gene matches. This CDR3 spans 15 amino acids. Germline CDR1 MDHEN, CDR2 SYDVKM. The CDR3 coding sequence is TGTGCCAGCAGTCCACCCCAGGGGGCTTTGCGAGAGCAGTACTTC. It translates to CASSPPQGALREQYF. Full variable domain (remainder filled in from reference TRBV28 and TRBJ2-7): DVKVTQSSRYLVKRTGEKVFLECVQDMDHENMFWYRQDPGLGLRLIYFSYDVKMKEKGDIPEGYSVSREKKERFSLILESASTNQTSMYLCASSPPQGALREQYFGPGTRLTVT.

Ten or more counts support this clonotype. The V and J genes are TRBV5-3 and TRBJ2-2; D is possibly TRBD1 (6 bases). TRBV5-3 is known as an ORF, though its function is uncertain. V was pared by 4 bases and J by 4 bases, with 17 bases between. The CDR3 runs to 16 residues. The CDR3 protein is CARSATTRQVTGELFF. CDR3 coding DNA: TGTGCCAGAAGCGCCACGACCCGACAGGTCACCGGGGAGCTGTTTTTT.

This clonotype was picked up many times. V gene TRBV30 combines with J gene TRBJ2-3; D gene ambiguous. Trimming cost V 2 bases and J 2 bases, with 14 bases left between them. The CDR3 loop spans 15 amino acids. Germline CDR1 GTSNPN, CDR2 SVGIG (reference sequence). The CDR3 protein is CAWSFPHGFTDTQYF. Here the CDR3 DNA reads TGTGCCTGGAGTTTCCCACACGGTTTCACAGATACGCAGTATTTT.

This clonotype was detected only a few times. The chain recombines TRBV29-1 with TRBJ1-1; D is perhaps TRBD1 (6 bases). V was cut by 4 bases and J by 1 base, with 13 bases left in between. CDR3 length: 14 amino acids. CDR1 is SQVTM, CDR2 ANQGSEA, per germline. CDR3 amino acids: CSVGGGAGNTEAFF. In nucleotides, the CDR3 is TGCAGCGTTGGGGGGGGCGCGGGGAACACTGAAGCTTTCTTT.

The chain has TRBV20-1 and TRBJ2-1, with 11 nucleotides matching TRBD2. This CDR3 has 15 residues. The germline gives CDR1 DFQATT, CDR2 SNEGSKA (reference sequence). V lost 5 bases, J lost 5 bases, and 8 bases stayed unmatched. CDR3 coding DNA: TGCAGTGCTTCGACTAGCGGGGACATCAACAATGAGCAGTTCTTC. It specifies CSASTSGDINNEQFF.

This clonotype was seen repeatedly, ten times or more. The CDR3 DNA reads as TGTGCCAGCAGCCCTACCGGGACTAGACCCTACGAGCAGTACTTC. Its translation: CASSPTGTRPYEQYF. This chain uses TRBV7-2 with TRBJ2-7, with 8 bases aligning to TRBD2. Per germline, CDR1 SGHTA and CDR2 FQGNSA. The CDR3 sequence is 15 residues long. Unmatched junction bases numbered 8, after V lost 5 bases and J lost 2 bases.

The rearrangement joins TRBV12-3 or TRBV12-4 to TRBJ2-2, with a possible D match to TRBD2 (6 bases). V lost 6 bases and J 4 bases, leaving 18 bases between the germline ends. This CDR3 contains 16 residues. The CDR3 DNA reads TGTGCCAGCAGGCCGACTAGACACGAGGGCACCGGGGAGCTGTTTTTT. This gives the protein CASRPTRHEGTGELFF.

This clonotype came up many times. V usage is TRBV23-1 and J usage is TRBJ1-4; maybe TRBD1 (6 bases). TRBV23-1 is an open reading frame whose function is uncertain. This CDR3 has 15 amino acids. Deletions cut 6 bases from V and 4 bases from J, with 15 bases between. The DNA of the CDR3 is TGCGCCAGCAGATCAATGGGGGCAGATAATGAAAAACTGTTTTTT. It is translated as CASRSMGADNEKLFF.

The table lists this clonotype with a few counts. The chain links TRBV20-1 to TRBJ1-2; 8 nucleotides align to TRBD1. Germline V gene sequence: CDR1 DFQATT, CDR2 SNEGSKA (reference sequence). The CDR3 spans 13 residues. V lost 5 bases and J lost 6; bases outside the gene matches: 8. For the CDR3, the DNA is TGCAGTGCTCCCCCGACAGGGGATCATGGCTACACCTTC. Amino acid sequence: CSAPPTGDHGYTF.

This clonotype was seen many times. V gene TRBV7-9 combines with J gene TRBJ2-7; 9 bases are shared with TRBD1. The CDR3 sequence is 13 residues long. The V segment lost 5 bases and the J segment 4 bases; nucleotides outside the gene matches: 3. Germline CDR1 SEHNR, CDR2 FQNEAQ (reference sequence). CDR3 sequence reads: CASSRDREYEQYF. The DNA for the CDR3 is TGTGCCAGCAGCCGGGACAGGGAGTACGAGCAGTACTTC.

V usage is TRBV12-3 or TRBV12-4 and J usage is TRBJ2-1, with D unclear. The CDR3 is 13 amino acids. V gave up 4 bases and J gave up 6 bases, with 10 bases separating them. CDR3 DNA: TGTGCCAGCAGTTCGGTAATCCTCAATGAGCAGTTCTTC. Encoded protein: CASSSVILNEQFF.